Presented here are 28 T cell receptor beta chains from one specimen sequenced in a study of Graves' ophthalmopathy and Graves' hyperthyroidism. Using RNA transcripts, the TCR beta CDR3 regions were amplified. The workflow started with a first-round RT-PCR run with HTBI primers and then moved on to a second-round multiplex PCR. From the multiplex PCR reads, TCRdb called clonotypes with MiXCR, one entry per CDR3 protein. The table records about 740,000 distinct CDR3 sequences, 35% to 50% of them present only once. Sequences were obtained from peripheral blood. The receptors were sampled from an adult man with Graves' ophthalmopathy.

The chain joins TRBV19 to TRBJ1-5; D is possibly TRBD1 (5 bases). The CDR3 has 14 residues. From germline, CDR1 is LNHDA and CDR2 SQIVND (reference sequence). Trimming pared 7 bases from V and 0 bases from J, leaving 10 bases between. The CDR3 protein is CASNGGSSNQPQHF. CDR3 bases: TGTGCCAGTAACGGGGGATCTAGCAATCAGCCCCAGCATTTT.

This clonotype was seen ten or more times. The chain uses TRBV29-1 and TRBJ2-7, with TRBD1 matching over 8 bases. CDR1 and CDR2 from the germline V gene are SQVTM and ANQGSEA. There are 14 residues in the CDR3. With 2 bases clipped from V and 2 bases from J, the junction kept 5 bases outside the gene matches. The CDR3 sequence is CSVETGQAPYEQYF. The CDR3 nucleotides are TGCAGCGTTGAAACGGGACAGGCGCCCTACGAGCAGTACTTC.

A word on this clonotype: A much larger clone sits a single nucleotide away, making a read error possible. V and J are TRBV19 and TRBJ2-7; 8 bases are shared with TRBD2. The germline V gene encodes CDR1 LNHDA and CDR2 SQIVND (reference sequence). The CDR3 covers 16 residues. After removal of 3 bases from V and 7 bases from J, the junction contained 14 bases not matched to a gene. The CDR3 is CASSISRLARPGEQYF. The CDR3 nucleotides read TGTGCCAGTAGTATCTCACGACTAGCGCGCCCAGGGGAGCAGTACTTC. The full variable domain, rest sourced from reference TRBV19 and TRBJ2-7, is DGGITQSPKYLFRKEGQNVTLSCEQNLNHDAMYWYRQDPGQGLRLIYYSQIVNDFQKGDIAEGYSVSREKKESFPLTVTSAQKNPTAFYLCASSISRLARPGEQYFGPGTRLTVT.

The chain has TRBV5-4 and TRBJ1-1; 8 positions match TRBD1. The ends lost 4 bases at V and 1 base at J; junction bases unmatched: 6. The CDR3 is made up of 15 amino acids. The germline CDR1 and CDR2 sequences are SGHNT and YYREEE (reference sequence). The CDR3 here is CASSIPTGANTEAFF. The CDR3 coding sequence is TGTGCCAGCAGCATCCCGACAGGGGCGAACACTGAAGCTTTCTTT.

At least ten counts were recorded for this clonotype. The chain combines TRBV9 with TRBJ2-7; 10 positions agree with TRBD2. This CDR3 region has 15 residues. CDR1 and CDR2 from the germline V gene are SGDLS and YYNGEE. V lost 0 bases to trimming and J lost 6 bases; unmatched junction nucleotides: 6. The CDR3 DNA reads as TGTGCCAGCAGCGTAGGCAGCGGGGGGGACGCCGAGCAGTACTTC. The encoded protein is CASSVGSGGDAEQYF.

The rearrangement uses TRBV7-6 and TRBJ2-7; maybe TRBD2 (5 bases). CDR1 is SGHVS and CDR2 is FNYEAQ in the germline V gene. CDR3 size: 16 residues. V was shortened by 5 bases and J by 4 bases, with 21 bases between the two germline ends. The CDR3 spells CASSREMVGASYEQYF. The CDR3 bases are TGTGCCAGCAGCCGAGAAATGGTGGGAGCCTCTTACGAGCAGTACTTC.

This chain connects TRBV11-2 to TRBJ2-5, with 7 bases aligning to TRBD2. CDR3 length: 13 residues. V dropped 5 bases and J dropped 9; count of bases not matched to a gene: 9. Germline V gives CDR1 SGHAT, CDR2 FQNNGV. CDR3 sequence: CASSVSSGGAQYF. The CDR3 DNA sequence: TGTGCCAGCAGCGTCTCTAGCGGCGGTGCCCAGTACTTC.

Only a few counts were recorded for this clonotype. The CDR3 loop is CASSYGGGGGYTF. As DNA, the CDR3 is TGTGCCAGCAGTTACGGGGGTGGCGGGGGCTACACCTTC. This rearrangement joins TRBV6-5 to TRBJ1-2, with D maybe TRBD1 (5 bases). The germline CDR1 and CDR2 sequences are MNHEY and SVGAGI. Trimming cost V 2 bases and J 8 bases, with 12 bases left between them. This CDR3 contains 13 residues.

This clonotype has more than one count but fewer than ten. This chain connects TRBV6-5 to TRBJ1-1, with 7 bases aligning to TRBD1. CDR1 is MNHEY and CDR2 is SVGAGI in the germline V gene. J lost 5 bases, V lost 5 bases, and 11 bases had no gene match. CDR3 length equals 15 residues. Here the CDR3 reads CASSQPYRGGTEAFF. For the CDR3, the DNA is TGTGCCAGCAGTCAGCCTTACAGGGGAGGGACTGAAGCTTTCTTT.

The rearrangement uses TRBV7-9 and TRBJ2-2, with a weak D call TRBD1 (6 bases). CDR3 size: 16 residues. V dropped 0 bases and J dropped 4 bases, with 12 bases sitting between them. Germline values: CDR1 SEHNR, CDR2 FQNEAQ (reference sequence). CDR3 loop: CASSLAFTGLTGELFF. CDR3 DNA: TGTGCCAGCAGCTTAGCGTTTACAGGGCTCACCGGGGAGCTGTTTTTT.

This clonotype was seen only a few times. The chain carries TRBV7-9 and TRBJ1-2; 9 nucleotides agree with TRBD1. This CDR3 has 17 amino acids. The germline V gene has CDR1 SEHNR and CDR2 FQNEAQ (reference sequence). V was clipped by 4 bases and J by 1 base; unmatched bases: 10. CDR3 in DNA: TGTGCCAGCAGCTATTCGGGACAGGGTACTGGTAACTATGGCTACACCTTC. Protein: CASSYSGQGTGNYGYTF.

This clonotype has just a few counts. The chain joins TRBV29-1 to TRBJ2-5; TRBD2 aligns across 11 bases. Germline lookup yields CDR1 SQVTM and CDR2 ANQGSEA. The CDR3 loop spans 18 amino acids. The junction had 17 bases not matched to a gene; V was cut back by 3 bases and J by 5 bases. This CDR3 is CSVDPRLVAGGPRETQYF. The CDR3 DNA follows: TGCAGCGTTGACCCGAGGTTGGTAGCGGGAGGGCCGAGGGAGACCCAGTACTTC.

This clonotype was picked up many times. V usage is TRBV7-8 and J usage is TRBJ1-5; D not certain. Trimming cost V 1 base and J 2 bases, with 12 bases left between them. The germline CDR1 and CDR2 sequences are SGHVS and FQNEAQ. This CDR3 comprises 16 residues. CDR3 nucleotides: TGTGCCAGCAGCTTAGAGCGGCCTGTGGGCAATCAGCCCCAGCATTTT. Residues: CASSLERPVGNQPQHF.

Remarks on this clonotype: A read error may be the cause here, since a much bigger clone is one base away. This chain uses TRBV20-1 with TRBJ2-7; 13 nucleotides match TRBD2. V shed 4 bases and J 6 bases; nucleotides not matched to a gene: 3. CDR1 and CDR2 (germline): DFQATT, SNEGSKA (reference sequence). The CDR3 consists of 13 residues. CDR3 nucleotide sequence: TGCAGTGCTAATGGGACTAGCGGGATCGAGCAGTACTTC. This encodes CSANGTSGIEQYF.

V gene TRBV10-3 combines with J gene TRBJ1-2, with 7 bases that match TRBD1. The CDR3 has 11 residues. Germline CDR1 reads ENHRY; CDR2 reads SYGVKD. Trimming at V came to 6 bases and at J to 8 bases, leaving 3 bases not matched to a gene. CDR3 loop: CAIREDRGYTF. The CDR3, as DNA: TGTGCCATCAGGGAGGACAGGGGCTACACCTTC.

In this sample, this clonotype turned up many times. Written as DNA, the CDR3 is TGCAGCTATGACAGGGGGCTGCCCTACGAGCAGTACTTC. It codes for CSYDRGLPYEQYF. The chain uses TRBV29-1 and TRBJ2-7; TRBD1 matches at 10 bases. The junction had 6 bases not matched to a gene; V was cut back by 8 bases and J by 2 bases. This CDR3 is built from 13 residues. Germline CDR1 SQVTM, CDR2 ANQGSEA.

CDR3 nucleotide sequence: TGTGCCAGCTCCCGGGACAGGGTCGGGGAGACCCAGTACTTC. This encodes CASSRDRVGETQYF. The chain carries TRBV6-5 and TRBJ2-5; 9 positions agree with TRBD1. With 8 bases clipped from V and 5 bases from J, the junction kept 9 bases outside the gene matches. CDR3 length: 14 residues. Germline CDR1 and CDR2: MNHEY and SVGAGI.

This chain uses TRBV5-1 with TRBJ1-2; 7 nucleotides match TRBD1. Germline V lookup: CDR1 SGHRS, CDR2 YFSETQ. V lost 4 bases to trimming and J lost 5 bases; unmatched junction nucleotides: 11. The CDR3 has 15 amino acids. This chain's CDR3 is CASSPGTADTYGYTF. As DNA, the CDR3 is TGCGCCAGCAGCCCCGGGACAGCGGACACGTATGGCTACACCTTC.

The chain uses TRBV10-3 and TRBJ1-2; 7 bases match TRBD1. The V segment lost 2 bases and the J segment 7 bases; nucleotides outside the gene matches: 4. The germline V gene encodes CDR1 ENHRY and CDR2 SYGVKD. The CDR3 is made up of 13 amino acids. CDR3 protein: CAISETGVPGYTF. The CDR3 DNA sequence: TGTGCCATCAGTGAGACAGGGGTCCCTGGCTACACCTTC.

This clonotype has a handful of counts. The chain recombines TRBV7-2 with TRBJ2-5, with a possible D match to TRBD2 (5 bases). The V end was cut by 4 bases, the J end by 7 bases, with 13 bases between. This CDR3 contains 13 residues. Germline V lookup: CDR1 SGHTA, CDR2 FQGNSA. The CDR3 spells CASSSRRVWTQYF. In DNA form, the CDR3 reads TGTGCCAGCAGCTCGAGGCGGGTTTGGACCCAGTACTTC.

At least ten counts were recorded for this clonotype. V is TRBV2 and J is TRBJ1-6, with 8 bases identical to TRBD1. Trimming took 6 bases from V and 9 from J; bases not matched to a gene: 7. CDR3 length: 14 residues. Germline assignment: CDR1 SNHLY and CDR2 FYNNEI. Here the CDR3 reads CASRGGTGGSPLHF. CDR3 DNA: TGTGCCAGCAGAGGGGGCACAGGGGGTTCACCCCTCCACTTT.

V and J are TRBV10-3 and TRBJ2-2; D unresolved. Germline-derived CDR1 and CDR2 are ENHRY and SYGVKD. The CDR3 has 13 residues. The V and J ends lost 2 bases and 8 bases respectively, with 9 bases between them. CDR3 nucleotides: TGTGCCATCAGTGAGGAACTAAGGGGGGAGCTGTTTTTT. It specifies CAISEELRGELFF.

On this clonotype itself: A read error may be the cause here, since a much bigger clone is one base away. The CDR3 end shows no conserved phenylalanine or tryptophan, and so a read error is likely. The genes are TRBV6-2 or TRBV6-3 and TRBJ1-6; no firm D call. The V and J ends lost 0 bases and 0 bases respectively, with 9 bases between them. Germline V CDR1 and CDR2: MNHEY, SVGEGT. The CDR3 length is 17 residues. CDR3 residues: CASSYSRRSSYNSPLHL. CDR3 DNA: TGTGCCAGCAGTTACTCGCGCAGGAGCTCCTATAATTCACCCCTCCACCTT.

CDR3 nucleotide sequence: TGTGCCAGCAGCTCTAGAGACCGGGACACCTATGGCTACACCTTC. This codes for CASSSRDRDTYGYTF. This chain connects TRBV9 to TRBJ1-2; weak D call: TRBD1 (6 bases). Germline-derived CDR1 and CDR2 are SGDLS and YYNGEE. Trimming took off 4 bases at V and 4 bases at J, with 17 bases between the two ends. This CDR3 region has 15 residues. The full variable domain, its missing parts supplied by reference TRBV9 and TRBJ1-2, is DSGVTQTPKHLITATGQRVTLRCSPRSGDLSVYWYQQSLDQGLQFLIQYYNGEERAKGNILERFSAQQFPDLHSELNLSSLELGDSALYFCASSSRDRDTYGYTFGSGTRLTVV.

For this clonotype: A much larger clone differs by one base, so this may be a read error. No conserved phenylalanine or tryptophan ends this CDR3, so it is likely a read error. The chain combines TRBV7-9 with TRBJ2-1; D gene ambiguous. The V gene's germline CDR1 is SEHNR and CDR2 FQNEAQ (reference sequence). The CDR3 runs 12 residues. V was cut by 1 base and J by 8 bases, with 6 bases left in between. The CDR3 spells CASSLVVHEQFL. The DNA for the CDR3 is TGTGCCAGCAGCTTAGTGGTACATGAGCAGTTCCTC.

This clonotype was counted only a few times. The rearrangement joins TRBV19 to TRBJ2-5; TRBD2 might be the D (5 bases). The V and J ends lost 10 bases and 4 bases respectively, with 22 bases between them. This CDR3 is built from 15 residues. Germline CDR1 and CDR2: LNHDA and SQIVND (reference sequence). The CDR3 bases are TGTGCCACCTGGGAGACGTTAAGTGAGGGAGAGACCCAGTACTTC. Translated, it gives CATWETLSEGETQYF.

This clonotype was seen only a few times. This chain joins TRBV7-9 and TRBJ2-7, with 12 bases aligning to TRBD1. The junction had 5 bases not matched to a gene; V was cut back by 2 bases and J by 6 bases. Germline CDR1 and CDR2: SEHNR and FQNEAQ (reference sequence). The CDR3 length is 15 residues. CDR3 loop: CASSLSGTGGSEQYF. The CDR3 nucleotides are TGTGCCAGCAGCTTATCCGGGACAGGGGGCTCCGAGCAGTACTTC. Supplemented by reference TRBV7-9 and TRBJ2-7, the full variable domain reads DTGVSQNPRHKITKRGQNVTFRCDPISEHNRLYWYRQTLGQGPEFLTYFQNEAQLEKSRLLSDRFSAERPKGSFSTLEIQRTEQGDSAMYLCASSLSGTGGSEQYFGPGTRLTVT.

In nucleotides, the CDR3 is TGTGCCAGCAGCGGAGGGACAGGGGCATTTGAAAAGACCCAGTACTTC. This gives the protein CASSGGTGAFEKTQYF. This sequence joins TRBV7-2 and TRBJ2-5, with 10 bases that match TRBD1. This CDR3 has 16 residues. V shed 5 bases, J shed 6 bases, and the junction held 12 bases outside the gene matches. CDR1 and CDR2 (germline): SGHTA, FQGNSA.